This T cell receptor (beta chain) stems from a study of radiotherapy plus CTLA-4 blockade in lung cancer. The wider study: For 15% to 20% of patients, objective responses occurred, and 30% to 35% had disease control. Points from the study as a whole: TCR clones from tumors expanded in blood after radiotherapy plus ipilimumab.

Ipilimumab CTLA-4 blockade and focal radiation were given to patients with chemo-refractory metastatic non-small-cell lung cancer. As concerns this clone: Its antigen is not known.

Sequenced by immunoSEQ multiplex PCR; TCRdb stores in-frame clones only, minus some. In the table there are approximately 90,000 clones, about four fifths of which are singletons. Here the sequenced sample was peripheral blood, taken from a patient treated with radiotherapy plus ipilimumab. The sequence was obtained from a human donor with non-small cell lung cancer who had stable disease on radiotherapy plus ipilimumab.

CDR3 nucleotides: TGTGCCAGCAGTTTGGGTGGCGGGAGGGCCACCAGGGCTACGCAGTATTTT. Amino acids: CASSLGGGRATRATQYF. V and J are TRBV27 and TRBJ2-3, with TRBD2 identical over 9 bases. There are 17 residues in the CDR3. J gave up 8 bases and V 3 bases, and 15 bases lay outside the gene matches. Germline assignment: CDR1 MNHEY and CDR2 SMNVEV (reference sequence).